This passage covers 21 T cell receptor beta chains from one sample sequenced in a study of beta chain features in type 1 diabetes. Study observations and caveats: Moderate yet significant TCRB CDR3 shortening was seen in Type 1 diabetes patients in all four CD4+ subsets.

Their antigens remain unidentified. Every bit of the isolated RNA underwent reverse transcription, so sequencing read expressed TCRB transcripts. Assay: immunoSEQ multiplex PCR; the TCRdb copy retains only in-frame clones and omits some. In the table there are roughly 350,000 clones, 8.5% to 10% of which are singletons. The sequencing sample was made of central memory CD4+ T cells from blood. The receptor source for this set is a man aged 25-45 years with type 1 diabetes.

V is TRBV19 and J is TRBJ2-7; no clear D gene. The germline V gene has CDR1 LNHDA and CDR2 SQIVND (reference sequence). Trimming took off 5 bases at V and 0 bases at J, with 11 bases between the two ends. There are 14 residues in the CDR3. CDR3 in DNA: TGTGCCAGTAGTCAAGGTGGGAACTCCTACGAGCAGTACTTC. The encoded protein is CASSQGGNSYEQYF.

This clone appeared a few times. J is TRBJ2-4 and V is TRBV11-3; no definite D call. The CDR3 extends over 17 amino acids. The V end was cut by 5 bases, the J end by 0 bases, with 17 bases between. Germline CDR1 reads SGHNT; CDR2 reads YENEEA. This CDR3 is CASSLSPCRLAKNIQYF. For the CDR3, the DNA is TGTGCCAGCAGCCTAAGTCCCTGCCGACTAGCCAAAAACATTCAGTACTTC.

This clone has more than one count but fewer than ten. The rearrangement joins TRBV19 to TRBJ1-4; TRBD1 aligns across 7 bases. The CDR3 extends over 14 amino acids. CDR1 LNHDA and CDR2 SQIVND come from the germline V gene (reference sequence). J gave up 4 bases and V 9 bases, and 8 bases lay outside the gene matches. The CDR3 region has the DNA TGTGCCAGCGCCAGGGACAGCCTTAATGAAAAACTGTTTTTT. Its translation is CASARDSLNEKLFF.

There are a few counts of this clone. The genes are TRBV5-1 and TRBJ2-1; D may match TRBD1 or TRBD2 (6 bases each). V lost 7 bases and J lost 6, with 17 bases in between. Looked up from germline, CDR1 is SGHRS and CDR2 is YFSETQ. This CDR3 region has 14 residues. CDR3 region: CASGGQEAPNEQFF. The CDR3 coding sequence is TGCGCCAGCGGGGGGCAGGAGGCACCCAATGAGCAGTTCTTC. Full variable domain (rest looked up from reference TRBV5-1 and TRBJ2-1): KAGVTQTPRYLIKTRGQQVTLSCSPISGHRSVSWYQQTPGQGLQFLFEYFSETQRNKGNFPGRFSGRQFSNSRSEMNVSTLELGDSALYLCASGGQEAPNEQFFGPGTRLTVL.

The CDR3 sequence: CASRAGGNTEAFF. The CDR3 DNA reads TGTGCCAGCAGGGCAGGGGGAAACACTGAAGCTTTCTTT. The chain combines TRBV6-1 with TRBJ1-1; 7 bases are shared with TRBD1. The V segment lost 6 bases and the J segment 2 bases; nucleotides outside the gene matches: 3. Germline CDR1 is MNHNS and CDR2 is SASEGT. CDR3 length: 13 residues.

V is TRBV5-8 and J is TRBJ2-2; possibly TRBD1 for D (6 bases). Germline V CDR1 and CDR2: SGHTS, YDEGEE. Trimming pared 6 bases from V and 7 bases from J, leaving 13 bases between. The CDR3 runs to 13 residues. The CDR3 DNA follows: TGTGCCAGCATTAACAGGGCAAGCGGGGAGCTGTTTTTT. It yields the protein CASINRASGELFF.

This sequence joins TRBV18 and TRBJ2-7; 7 bases align to TRBD1. This CDR3 contains 14 residues. CDR1 is KGHSH, CDR2 LQKENI, per germline. J gave up 5 bases and V 5 bases, and 9 bases lay outside the gene matches. The CDR3 region has the DNA TGTGCCAGCTCAGGGCAAGGGGGCCAGGACGAGCAGTACTTC. Translated, it gives CASSGQGGQDEQYF.

V usage is TRBV6-1 and J usage is TRBJ2-2; tentatively, D is TRBD2 (5 bases). From germline, CDR1 is MNHNS and CDR2 SASEGT. V was pared by 11 bases and J by 6 bases, with 19 bases between. The CDR3 contains 14 residues. The CDR3 spells CAASRGSRAGELFF. CDR3 sequence (DNA): TGTGCCGCCTCCCGGGGTAGCAGAGCCGGGGAGCTGTTTTTT.

The table lists this clone with a few counts. The V and J genes are TRBV28 and TRBJ1-1, with TRBD1 identical over 8 bases. The CDR3 length is 14 residues. Germline CDR1 reads MDHEN; CDR2 reads SYDVKM. Trimming removed 4 bases from V and 4 bases from J; junction bases left unmatched: 5. The CDR3 DNA reads TGTGCCAGCAGTTCAGGGGGCGGTTTCACTGAAGCTTTCTTT. Translating gives CASSSGGGFTEAFF.

The chain recombines TRBV11-2 with TRBJ1-5; D might be TRBD1 (5 bases). Germline values: CDR1 SGHAT, CDR2 FQNNGV. The CDR3 contains 15 residues. Deletions cut 4 bases from V and 5 bases from J, with 15 bases between. This CDR3 is CASSSQGRVDQPQHF. The CDR3 DNA reads TGTGCCAGCAGCTCTCAGGGCCGAGTGGATCAGCCCCAGCATTTT.

This clone was seen more than once but under ten times. Relative to the germline gene, one junction end is altered; a read error may explain this. CDR3 loop: CASSDTDTGAGTQYF. Here the CDR3 DNA reads TGTGCCAGCAGTGATACTGACACCGGTGCGGGTACGCAGTATTTT. V gene TRBV10-3 combines with J gene TRBJ2-3; weak D call: TRBD2 (5 bases). The CDR3 spans 15 residues. CDR1 is ENHRY and CDR2 is SYGVKD in the germline V gene.

Only a few counts were recorded for this clone. The chain is built from TRBV5-1 and TRBJ2-3; 7 bases align to TRBD2. Unmatched junction bases numbered 17, after V lost 6 bases and J lost 1 base. The CDR3 runs to 18 residues. Germline loops: CDR1 SGHRS, CDR2 YFSETQ. Here the CDR3 DNA reads TGCGCCAGCAACATACTAGCGCGCAACCTGTCGGGCACAGATACGCAGTATTTT. As protein: CASNILARNLSGTDTQYF. Full variable domain (rest looked up from reference TRBV5-1 and TRBJ2-3): KAGVTQTPRYLIKTRGQQVTLSCSPISGHRSVSWYQQTPGQGLQFLFEYFSETQRNKGNFPGRFSGRQFSNSRSEMNVSTLELGDSALYLCASNILARNLSGTDTQYFGPGTRLTVL.

This clone has a count of ten or more. The chain uses TRBV18 and TRBJ2-4, with D possibly being TRBD1 (5 bases). V lost 4 bases to trimming and J lost 2 bases, with 12 bases between them. CDR3 length: 15 amino acids. In germline, CDR1 is KGHSH, CDR2 LQKENI. CDR3 sequence: CASSLSQGTKNIQYF. The CDR3 region has the DNA TGTGCCAGCTCACTGTCTCAGGGAACCAAAAACATTCAGTACTTC.

The sample holds a few counts of this clone. V and J are TRBV6-4 and TRBJ2-3; perhaps TRBD2 as D (6 bases). Deletions cut 6 bases from V and 1 base from J, with 11 bases between. Germline CDR1 is MRHNA and CDR2 is SNTAGT. The CDR3 covers 14 residues. CDR3 sequence reads: CASREASGTDTQYF. CDR3 in DNA: TGTGCCAGCAGGGAGGCTAGCGGCACAGATACGCAGTATTTT.

This chain uses TRBV7-9 with TRBJ2-1; 11 positions match TRBD1. Unmatched junction bases numbered 11, after V lost 4 bases and J lost 6 bases. The germline gives CDR1 SEHNR, CDR2 FQNEAQ (reference sequence). There are 17 residues in the CDR3. Here the CDR3 reads CASSSRDRGLRSNEQFF. In nucleotides, the CDR3 is TGTGCCAGCAGCTCCCGGGACAGGGGGTTGAGAAGCAATGAGCAGTTCTTC.

The chain recombines TRBV14 with TRBJ1-6; possibly TRBD1 for D (5 bases). Germline V gene sequence: CDR1 SGHDN, CDR2 FVKESK. Trimming pared 5 bases from V and 4 bases from J, leaving 9 bases between. CDR3 length: 14 amino acids. This chain's CDR3 is CASSVDRYNSPLHF. CDR3 nucleotide sequence: TGTGCCAGCAGCGTCGACAGATATAATTCACCCCTCCACTTT.

This chain's CDR3 is CASSVVGNDEQFF. The CDR3 DNA is TGTGCCAGCAGCGTAGTGGGGAACGATGAGCAGTTCTTC. V and J are TRBV9 and TRBJ2-1, with unresolved D. Germline loops: CDR1 SGDLS, CDR2 YYNGEE. Trimming stripped 0 bases from V and 8 bases from J, with 9 bases between. CDR3 length: 13 residues.

The chain uses TRBV7-2 and TRBJ2-5; 16 bases fit TRBD2. CDR3 length equals 17 residues. The V and J ends lost 8 bases and 5 bases, in that order; junction bases with no gene match: 11. Germline loops: CDR1 SGHTA, CDR2 FQGNSA. CDR3 loop: CASSPPGLAGGRETQYF. The CDR3 bases are TGTGCCAGCTCCCCTCCGGGACTAGCGGGAGGGAGGGAGACCCAGTACTTC. The variable domain in full, completed from reference TRBV7-2 and TRBJ2-5, reads GAGVSQSPSNKVTEKGKDVELRCDPISGHTALYWYRQSLGQGLEFLIYFQGNSAPDKSGLPSDRFSAERTGGSVSTLTIQRTQQEDSAVYLCASSPPGLAGGRETQYFGPGTRLLVL.

This clone has just a few counts. The gene calls are TRBV7-8 and TRBJ1-4, with TRBD1 identical over 7 bases. Germline V gene sequence: CDR1 SGHVS, CDR2 FQNEAQ. Unmatched junction bases numbered 7, after V lost 5 bases and J lost 4 bases. The CDR3 has 15 amino acids. CDR3 DNA sequence: TGTGCCAGCAGCATCGACAGGGTAATTAATGAAAAACTGTTTTTT. Protein sequence: CASSIDRVINEKLFF. The full variable domain, rest sourced from reference TRBV7-8 and TRBJ1-4, is GAGVSQSPRYKVAKRGQDVALRCDPISGHVSLFWYQQALGQGPEFLTYFQNEAQLDKSGLPSDRFFAERPEGSVSTLKIQRTQQEDSAVYLCASSIDRVINEKLFFGSGTQLSVL.

The DNA for the CDR3 is TGTGCCAGCAACCCGAGGGGGACAGCCTACGAGCAGTACTTC. It is translated as CASNPRGTAYEQYF. The V call is TRBV25-1, the J call TRBJ2-7; 7 bases match TRBD1. The V gene's germline CDR1 is MGHDK and CDR2 SYGVNS. The CDR3 is 14 residues long. V trimming: 7 bases; J trimming: 2 bases; junction bases outside the gene matches: 8.

In its sample, this clone was seen a few times. The rearrangement uses TRBV5-1 and TRBJ2-3; perhaps TRBD2 as D (6 bases). Per the germline V gene, CDR1 is SGHRS and CDR2 is YFSETQ. The CDR3 spans 14 residues. V was cut by 0 bases and J by 6 bases, with 11 bases left in between. The CDR3 nucleotides read TGCGCCAGCAGCTTGGCCCGGGACTTGGATACGCAGTATTTT. It is translated as CASSLARDLDTQYF.